The clone carrying this T cell receptor (beta chain) was recorded at least ten times. Its specificity is unknown. No ophthalmopathy progression within 18 months constituted stable Graves' hyperthyroidism. Reasons for excluding patients were uncontrolled infection, other autoimmune disease, pregnancy or lactation. V was trimmed by 7 bases and J by 6 bases, leaving 19 bases between them. This CDR3 has 15 residues. Germline CDR1 reads SNHLY; CDR2 reads FYNNEI. The source of the sample is a study of T cells in Graves' hyperthyroidism and ophthalmopathy. Study-wide points: Most clonotypes expanded in thyroid above 0.001 were likewise present in blood.

The source material, RNA transcripts, was used to amplify TCR beta CDR3 regions. Using the HTBI primer set, a first-round RT-PCR was run on the TCR CDR3. TCRdb used MiXCR to reprocess the multiplex PCR reads, holding one entry per CDR3 protein. The sample yields a few hundred thousand distinct CDR3 sequences, 13% to 15% seen once. The chain recombines TRBV2 with TRBJ1-5; TRBD1 is a possible D gene (5 bases). The clonotype was recovered from a woman between 18 and 29 years old with Graves' hyperthyroidism. Sequenced sample: blood. The CDR3 nucleotides read TGTGCCAGCATGATCGACAGCGGGGGAGGTCAGCCCCAGCATTTT. It yields the protein CASMIDSGGGQPQHF. Full variable domain (missing parts from reference TRBV2 and TRBJ1-5): EPEVTQTPSHQVTQMGQEVILRCVPISNHLYFYWYRQILGQKVEFLVSFYNNEISEKSEIFDDQFSVERPDGSNFTLKIRSTKLEDSAMYFCASMIDSGGGQPQHFGDGTRLSIL.